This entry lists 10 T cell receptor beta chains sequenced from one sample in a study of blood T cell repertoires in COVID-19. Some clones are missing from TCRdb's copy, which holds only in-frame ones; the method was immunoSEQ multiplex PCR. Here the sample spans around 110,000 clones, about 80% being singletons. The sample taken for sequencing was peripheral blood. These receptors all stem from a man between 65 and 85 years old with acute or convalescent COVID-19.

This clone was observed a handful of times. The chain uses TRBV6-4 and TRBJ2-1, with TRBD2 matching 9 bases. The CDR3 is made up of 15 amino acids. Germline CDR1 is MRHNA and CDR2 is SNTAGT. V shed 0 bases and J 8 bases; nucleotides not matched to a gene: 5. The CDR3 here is CASSDSRGLADEQFF. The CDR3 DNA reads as TGTGCCAGCAGTGACTCCCGGGGACTAGCAGATGAGCAGTTCTTC.

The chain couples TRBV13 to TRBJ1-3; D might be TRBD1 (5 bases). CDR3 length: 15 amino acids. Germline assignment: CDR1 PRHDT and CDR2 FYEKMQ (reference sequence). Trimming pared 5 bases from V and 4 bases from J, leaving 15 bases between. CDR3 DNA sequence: TGTGCCAGCAGCATGGCCAGACAGCTCGGAAACACCATATATTTT. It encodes CASSMARQLGNTIYF. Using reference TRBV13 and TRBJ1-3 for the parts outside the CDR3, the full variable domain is AAGVIQSPRHLIKEKRETATLKCYPIPRHDTVYWYQQGPGQDPQFLISFYEKMQSDKGSIPDRFSAQQFSDYHSELNMSSLELGDSALYFCASSMARQLGNTIYFGEGSWLTVV.

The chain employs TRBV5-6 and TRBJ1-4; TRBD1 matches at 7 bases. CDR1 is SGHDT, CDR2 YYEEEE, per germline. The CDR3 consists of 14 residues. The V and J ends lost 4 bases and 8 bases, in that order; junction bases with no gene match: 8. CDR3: CASSPTGAREKLFF. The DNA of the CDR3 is TGTGCCAGCAGCCCCACAGGGGCGCGCGAAAAACTGTTTTTT.

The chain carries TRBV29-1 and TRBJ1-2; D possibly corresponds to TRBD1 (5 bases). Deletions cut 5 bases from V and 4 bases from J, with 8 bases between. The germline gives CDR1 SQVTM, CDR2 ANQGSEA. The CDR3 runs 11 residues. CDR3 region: CSVYGGYGYTF. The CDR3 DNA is TGCAGCGTTTACGGGGGCTATGGCTACACCTTC.

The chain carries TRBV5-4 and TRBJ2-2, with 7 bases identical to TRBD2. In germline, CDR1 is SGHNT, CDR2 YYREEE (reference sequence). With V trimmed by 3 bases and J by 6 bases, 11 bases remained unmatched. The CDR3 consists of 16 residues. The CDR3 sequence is CASSSTGGGVPGELFF. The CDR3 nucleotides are TGTGCCAGCAGCTCTACTGGCGGGGGTGTCCCCGGGGAGCTGTTTTTT.

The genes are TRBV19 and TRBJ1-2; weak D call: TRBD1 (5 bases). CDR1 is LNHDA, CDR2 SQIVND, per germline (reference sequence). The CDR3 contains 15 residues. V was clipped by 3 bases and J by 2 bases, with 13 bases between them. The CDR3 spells CASSMGWQGNYGYTF. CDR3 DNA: TGTGCCAGTAGTATGGGTTGGCAGGGCAACTATGGCTACACCTTC.

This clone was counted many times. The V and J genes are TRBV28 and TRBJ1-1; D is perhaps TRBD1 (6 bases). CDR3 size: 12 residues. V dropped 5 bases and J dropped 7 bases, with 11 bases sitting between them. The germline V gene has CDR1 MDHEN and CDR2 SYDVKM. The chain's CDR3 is CASSLLDSEAFF. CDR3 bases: TGTGCCAGCAGTCTCCTGGACAGTGAAGCTTTCTTT.

CDR3 sequence: CASSDGTGYEQYF. The CDR3, as DNA: TGCGCCAGCAGTGATGGGACAGGCTACGAGCAGTACTTC. The chain uses TRBV10-1 and TRBJ2-7, with 8 bases lining up with TRBD1. J was trimmed by 3 bases and V by 3 bases; bases with no gene match: 1. Germline CDR1 reads WNHNN; CDR2 reads SYGVQD (reference sequence). This CDR3 comprises 13 residues.

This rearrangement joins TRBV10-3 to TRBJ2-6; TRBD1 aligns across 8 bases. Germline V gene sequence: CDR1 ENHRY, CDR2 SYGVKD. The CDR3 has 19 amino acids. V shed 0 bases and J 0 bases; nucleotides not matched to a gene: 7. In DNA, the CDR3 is TGTGCCATCAGTGAGTCTTTTGGACAGGGCGCCTCTGGGGCCAACGTCCTGACTTTC. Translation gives CAISESFGQGASGANVLTF.

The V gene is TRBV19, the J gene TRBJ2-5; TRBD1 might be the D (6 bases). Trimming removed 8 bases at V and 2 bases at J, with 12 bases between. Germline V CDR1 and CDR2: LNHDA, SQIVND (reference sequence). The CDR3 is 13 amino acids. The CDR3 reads CASGHQGQETQYF. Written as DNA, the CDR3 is TGTGCCAGTGGACACCAGGGGCAAGAGACCCAGTACTTC.